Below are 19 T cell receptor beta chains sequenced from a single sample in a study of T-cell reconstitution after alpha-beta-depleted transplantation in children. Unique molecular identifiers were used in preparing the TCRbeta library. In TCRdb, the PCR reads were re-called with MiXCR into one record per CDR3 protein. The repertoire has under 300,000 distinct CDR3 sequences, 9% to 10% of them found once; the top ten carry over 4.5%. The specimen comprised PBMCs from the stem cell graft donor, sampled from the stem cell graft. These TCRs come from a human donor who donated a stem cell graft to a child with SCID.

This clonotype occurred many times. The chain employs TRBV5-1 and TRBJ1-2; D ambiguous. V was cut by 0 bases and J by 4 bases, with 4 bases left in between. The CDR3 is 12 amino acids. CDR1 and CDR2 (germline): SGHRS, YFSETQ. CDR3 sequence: CASSLDSYGYTF. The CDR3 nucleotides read TGCGCCAGCAGCTTGGATAGCTATGGCTACACCTTC.

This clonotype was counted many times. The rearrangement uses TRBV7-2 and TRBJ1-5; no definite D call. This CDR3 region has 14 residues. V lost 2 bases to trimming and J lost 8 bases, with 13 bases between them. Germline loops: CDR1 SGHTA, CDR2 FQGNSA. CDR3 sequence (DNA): TGTGCCAGCAGCTTATATGTGGGTTGGGAGCCCCAGCATTTT. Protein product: CASSLYVGWEPQHF. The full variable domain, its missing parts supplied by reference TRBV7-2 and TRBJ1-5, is GAGVSQSPSNKVTEKGKDVELRCDPISGHTALYWYRQSLGQGLEFLIYFQGNSAPDKSGLPSDRFSAERTGGSVSTLTIQRTQQEDSAVYLCASSLYVGWEPQHFGDGTRLSIL.

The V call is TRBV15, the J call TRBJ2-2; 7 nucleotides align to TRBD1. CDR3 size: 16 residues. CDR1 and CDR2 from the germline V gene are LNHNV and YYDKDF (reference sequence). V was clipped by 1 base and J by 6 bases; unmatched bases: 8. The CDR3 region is CATSRAKGASAGELFF. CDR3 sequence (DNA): TGTGCCACCAGCAGAGCTAAGGGGGCGTCTGCCGGGGAGCTGTTTTTT.

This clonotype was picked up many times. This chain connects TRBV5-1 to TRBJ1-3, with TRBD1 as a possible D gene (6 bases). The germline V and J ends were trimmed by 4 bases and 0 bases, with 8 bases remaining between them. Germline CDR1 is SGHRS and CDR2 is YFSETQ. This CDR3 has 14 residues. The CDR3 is CASSPDSSGNTIYF. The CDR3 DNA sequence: TGCGCCAGCAGCCCGGACAGCTCTGGAAACACCATATATTTT.

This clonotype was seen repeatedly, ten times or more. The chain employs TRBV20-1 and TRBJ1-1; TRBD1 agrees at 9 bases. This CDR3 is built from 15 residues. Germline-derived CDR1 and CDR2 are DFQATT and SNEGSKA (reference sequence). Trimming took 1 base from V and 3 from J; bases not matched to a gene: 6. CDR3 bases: TGCAGTGCTAGAGGAGACGACAGGGGGGACACTGAAGCTTTCTTT. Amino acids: CSARGDDRGDTEAFF.

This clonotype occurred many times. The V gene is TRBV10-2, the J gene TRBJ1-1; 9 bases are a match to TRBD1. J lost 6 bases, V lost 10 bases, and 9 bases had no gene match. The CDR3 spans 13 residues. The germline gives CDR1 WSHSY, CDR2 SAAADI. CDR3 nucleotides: TGCGCCATCTCCGGGACAGGGTTCTCTGAAGCTTTCTTT. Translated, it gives CAISGTGFSEAFF.

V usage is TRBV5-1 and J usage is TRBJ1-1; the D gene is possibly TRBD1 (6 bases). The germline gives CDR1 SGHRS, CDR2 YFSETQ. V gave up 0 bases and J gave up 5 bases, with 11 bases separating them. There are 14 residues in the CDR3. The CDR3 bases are TGCGCCAGCAGCTTGGACAGGGTTTGGACTGAAGCTTTCTTT. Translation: CASSLDRVWTEAFF.

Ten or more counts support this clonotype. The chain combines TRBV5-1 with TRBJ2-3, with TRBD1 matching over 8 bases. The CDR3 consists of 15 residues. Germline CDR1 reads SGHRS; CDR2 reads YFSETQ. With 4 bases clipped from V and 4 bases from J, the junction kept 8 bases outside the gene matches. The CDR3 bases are TGCGCCAGCAGCGATCCCGCACAGGGGGCAGATACGCAGTATTTT. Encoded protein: CASSDPAQGADTQYF.

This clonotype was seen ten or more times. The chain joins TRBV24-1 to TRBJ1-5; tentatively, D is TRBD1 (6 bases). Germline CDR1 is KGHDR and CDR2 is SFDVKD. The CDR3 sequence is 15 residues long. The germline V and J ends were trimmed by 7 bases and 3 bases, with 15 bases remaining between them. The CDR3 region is CATSPKGGYNQPQHF. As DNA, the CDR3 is TGTGCCACCAGCCCCAAGGGGGGATACAATCAGCCCCAGCATTTT.

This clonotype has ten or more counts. The CDR3 loop reads CASSRSGQATYGYTF. CDR3 nucleotide sequence: TGTGCCAGCAGCAGATCGGGACAGGCCACGTATGGCTACACCTTC. The chain recombines TRBV4-2 with TRBJ1-2; 8 nucleotides line up with TRBD1. V trimming: 5 bases; J trimming: 5 bases; junction bases outside the gene matches: 10. The CDR3 is made up of 15 amino acids. Germline V lookup: CDR1 LGHNA, CDR2 YNFKEQ.

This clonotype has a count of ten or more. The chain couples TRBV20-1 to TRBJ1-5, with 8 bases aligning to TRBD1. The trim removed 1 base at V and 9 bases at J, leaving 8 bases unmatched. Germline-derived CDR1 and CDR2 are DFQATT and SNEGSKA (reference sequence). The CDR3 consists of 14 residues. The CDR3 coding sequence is TGCAGTGCTAGAGCCGGGACAGGCCTTGGGCCCCAGCATTTT. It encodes CSARAGTGLGPQHF.

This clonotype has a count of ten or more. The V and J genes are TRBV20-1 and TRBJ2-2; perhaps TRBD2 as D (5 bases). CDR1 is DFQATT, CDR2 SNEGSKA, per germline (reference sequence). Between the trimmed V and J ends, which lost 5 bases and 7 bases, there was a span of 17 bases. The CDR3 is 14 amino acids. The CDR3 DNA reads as TGCAGTGCTCAGGACTCACCCCCGGGCGGGGAGCTGTTTTTT. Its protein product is CSAQDSPPGGELFF.

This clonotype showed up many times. The CDR3 DNA reads as TGTGCCAGCAGCTTAAGACAGGGGGCCACTGGGGCCAACGTCCTGACTTTC. It yields the protein CASSLRQGATGANVLTF. This rearrangement joins TRBV7-8 to TRBJ2-6; 10 positions agree with TRBD1. There are 17 residues in the CDR3. Germline V gene data show CDR1 as SGHVS and CDR2 as FQNEAQ. Trimming removed 2 bases from V and 2 bases from J; junction bases left unmatched: 3.

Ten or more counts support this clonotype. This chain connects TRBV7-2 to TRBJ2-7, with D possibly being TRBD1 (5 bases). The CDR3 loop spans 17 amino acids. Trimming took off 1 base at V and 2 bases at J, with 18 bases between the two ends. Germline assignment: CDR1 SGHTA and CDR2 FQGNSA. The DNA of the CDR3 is TGTGCCAGCAGCTTAGGCAGAAGCGACAGCTCGACCTACGAGCAGTACTTC. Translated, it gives CASSLGRSDSSTYEQYF.

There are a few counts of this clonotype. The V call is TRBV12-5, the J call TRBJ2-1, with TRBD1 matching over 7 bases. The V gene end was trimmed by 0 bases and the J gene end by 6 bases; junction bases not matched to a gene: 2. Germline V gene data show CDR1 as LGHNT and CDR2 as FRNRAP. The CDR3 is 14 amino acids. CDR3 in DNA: TGTGCTAGTGGTTTGGTACCAGGGGGCAATGAGCAGTTCTTC. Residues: CASGLVPGGNEQFF.

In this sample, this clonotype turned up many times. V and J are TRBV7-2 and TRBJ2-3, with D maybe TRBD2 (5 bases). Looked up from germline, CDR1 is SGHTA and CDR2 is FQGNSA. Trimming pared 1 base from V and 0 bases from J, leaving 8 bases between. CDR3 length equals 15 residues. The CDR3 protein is CASSLGGISTDTQYF. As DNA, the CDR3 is TGTGCCAGCAGCTTAGGAGGGATTAGCACAGATACGCAGTATTTT.

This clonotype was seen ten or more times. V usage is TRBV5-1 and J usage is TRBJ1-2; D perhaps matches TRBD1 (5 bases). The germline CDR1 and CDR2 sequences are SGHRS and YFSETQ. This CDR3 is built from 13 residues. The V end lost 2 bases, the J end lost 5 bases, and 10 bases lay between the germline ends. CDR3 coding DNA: TGCGCCAGCAGCTTTTCAGGGTGGTATGGCTACACCTTC. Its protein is CASSFSGWYGYTF. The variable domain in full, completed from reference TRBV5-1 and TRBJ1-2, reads KAGVTQTPRYLIKTRGQQVTLSCSPISGHRSVSWYQQTPGQGLQFLFEYFSETQRNKGNFPGRFSGRQFSNSRSEMNVSTLELGDSALYLCASSFSGWYGYTFGSGTRLTVV.

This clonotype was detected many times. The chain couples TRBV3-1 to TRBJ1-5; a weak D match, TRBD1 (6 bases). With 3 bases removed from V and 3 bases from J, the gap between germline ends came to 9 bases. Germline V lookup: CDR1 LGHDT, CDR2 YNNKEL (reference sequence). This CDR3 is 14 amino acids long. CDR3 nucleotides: TGTGCCAGCAGCCAGGGGGCGAACAATCAGCCCCAGCATTTT. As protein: CASSQGANNQPQHF.

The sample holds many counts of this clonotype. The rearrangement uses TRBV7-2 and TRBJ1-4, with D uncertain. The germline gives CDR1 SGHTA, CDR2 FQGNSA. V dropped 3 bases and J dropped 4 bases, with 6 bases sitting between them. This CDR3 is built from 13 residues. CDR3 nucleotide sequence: TGTGCCAGCAGCTTTCGGGGTAATGAAAAACTGTTTTTT. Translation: CASSFRGNEKLFF.